The present T cell receptor beta chain was sequenced within a study of cytomegalovirus exposure and HLA in healthy donors. With respect to this clone: What it recognizes is unknown.

Primers: 60 Vbeta forward and 13 Jbeta reverse. Assay: immunoSEQ multiplex PCR; the TCRdb copy retains only in-frame clones and omits some. The sample includes approximately 170,000 clones, approximately 80% seen only once; the top ten take roughly 9.3%. The V and J ends lost 6 bases and 4 bases respectively, with 12 bases between them. The germline V gene encodes CDR1 MDHEN and CDR2 SYDVKM. The CDR3 sequence is 13 residues long. The study, taken as a whole, reports: A highly shared variant cluster was judged a likely technical artifact.

The clonotype originates from a man aged 18 to 29 in good health and CMV-seropositive. The V gene is TRBV28, the J gene TRBJ1-1; no firm D call. Sample: PBMCs. CDR3 nucleotide sequence: TGTGCCAGCAGACCACAGTGGGTCACTGAAGCTTTCTTT. Its translation: CASRPQWVTEAFF.